This record covers a single T cell receptor beta chain. The read gets to within 3 residues of the CDR3 end, and the germline J gene fills in the rest. These data are taken from a study of T cells in women clearing cervical HPV infection. Using immunoSEQ multiplex PCR, the repertoire was profiled, and TCRdb retains in-frame clones only, with some absent. The ten top clones account for approximately 0.9%, within a sample of tens of thousands of clones. The germline V gene has CDR1 LNHDA and CDR2 SQIVND (reference sequence). The CDR3 has 12 amino acids. With V trimmed by 10 bases and J by 2 bases, 4 bases remained unmatched.

This TCR was sampled from a woman between 18 and 69 years old with a cervical HPV16 infection that either progressed to CIN3+ or cleared (not recorded which). The chain joins TRBV19 to TRBJ2-7; 8 bases match TRBD1. The sample was blood buffy coat. The covered CDR3 bases are TGTGCCACCGGACAGGGACCCTACGAG. Protein: CATGQGPYE. The full CDR3 reads CATGQGPYEQYF.